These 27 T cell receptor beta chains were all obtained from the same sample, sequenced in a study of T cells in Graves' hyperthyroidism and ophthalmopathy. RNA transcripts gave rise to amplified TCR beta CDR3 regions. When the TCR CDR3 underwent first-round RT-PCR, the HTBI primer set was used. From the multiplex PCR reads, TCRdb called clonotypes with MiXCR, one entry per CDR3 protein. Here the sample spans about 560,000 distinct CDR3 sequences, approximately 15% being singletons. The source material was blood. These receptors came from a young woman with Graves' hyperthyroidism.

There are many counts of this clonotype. The CDR3 is CSARDLDGTYEQYF. The CDR3, as DNA: TGCAGTGCTAGAGATCTCGACGGAACCTACGAGCAGTACTTC. The chain is built from TRBV20-1 and TRBJ2-7, with D unresolved. This CDR3 is 14 amino acids long. The germline V gene encodes CDR1 DFQATT and CDR2 SNEGSKA (reference sequence). Trimming took off 0 bases at V and 2 bases at J, with 11 bases between the two ends.

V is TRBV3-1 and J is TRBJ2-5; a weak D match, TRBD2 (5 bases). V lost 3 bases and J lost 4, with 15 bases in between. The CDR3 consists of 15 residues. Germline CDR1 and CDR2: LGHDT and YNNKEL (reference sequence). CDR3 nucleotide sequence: TGTGCCAGCAGCCATAACCCGGGGTCAGGAGAGACCCAGTACTTC. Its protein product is CASSHNPGSGETQYF.

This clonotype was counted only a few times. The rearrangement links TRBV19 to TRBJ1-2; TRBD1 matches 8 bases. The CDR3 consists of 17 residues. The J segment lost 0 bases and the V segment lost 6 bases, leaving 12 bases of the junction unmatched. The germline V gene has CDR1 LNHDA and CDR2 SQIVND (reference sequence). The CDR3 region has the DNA TGTGCCAGTAGCCATATGGGGAAGGGACAGGCTAACTATGGCTACACCTTC. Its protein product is CASSHMGKGQANYGYTF. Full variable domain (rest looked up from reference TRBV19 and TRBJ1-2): DGGITQSPKYLFRKEGQNVTLSCEQNLNHDAMYWYRQDPGQGLRLIYYSQIVNDFQKGDIAEGYSVSREKKESFPLTVTSAQKNPTAFYLCASSHMGKGQANYGYTFGSGTRLTVV.

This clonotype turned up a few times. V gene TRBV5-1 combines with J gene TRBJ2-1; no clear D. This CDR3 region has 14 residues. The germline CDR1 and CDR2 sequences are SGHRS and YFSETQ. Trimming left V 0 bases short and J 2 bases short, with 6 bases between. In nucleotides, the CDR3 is TGCGCCAGCAGCTTGGTACCACCCTACAATGAGCAGTTCTTC. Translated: CASSLVPPYNEQFF.

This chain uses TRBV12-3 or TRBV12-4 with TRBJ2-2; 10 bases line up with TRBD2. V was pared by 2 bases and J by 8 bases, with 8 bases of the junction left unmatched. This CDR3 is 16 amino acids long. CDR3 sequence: CASSLRLAGRLGELFF. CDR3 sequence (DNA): TGTGCCAGCAGTTTACGACTAGCGGGTCGATTAGGGGAGCTGTTTTTT.

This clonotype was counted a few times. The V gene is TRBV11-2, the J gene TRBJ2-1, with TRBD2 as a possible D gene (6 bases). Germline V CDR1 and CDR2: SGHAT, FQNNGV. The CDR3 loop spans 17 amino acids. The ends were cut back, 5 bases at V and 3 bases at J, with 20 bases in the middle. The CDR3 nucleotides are TGTGCCAGCAGCCAACCCCCCGGCGGAGGGATCTACAATGAGCAGTTCTTC. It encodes CASSQPPGGGIYNEQFF.

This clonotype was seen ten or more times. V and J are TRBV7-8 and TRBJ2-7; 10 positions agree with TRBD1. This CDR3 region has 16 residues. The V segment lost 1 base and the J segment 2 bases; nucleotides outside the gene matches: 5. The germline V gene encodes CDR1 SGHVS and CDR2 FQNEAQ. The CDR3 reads CASSLVAGTGAYEQYF. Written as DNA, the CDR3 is TGTGCCAGCAGCTTAGTGGCCGGGACAGGGGCCTACGAGCAGTACTTC.

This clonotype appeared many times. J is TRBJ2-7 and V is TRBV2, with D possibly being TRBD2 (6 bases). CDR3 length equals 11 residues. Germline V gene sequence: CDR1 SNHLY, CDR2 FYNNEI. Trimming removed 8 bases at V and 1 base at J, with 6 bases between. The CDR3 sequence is CASRESYEQYF. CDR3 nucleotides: TGTGCCAGCCGGGAGTCCTACGAGCAGTACTTC.

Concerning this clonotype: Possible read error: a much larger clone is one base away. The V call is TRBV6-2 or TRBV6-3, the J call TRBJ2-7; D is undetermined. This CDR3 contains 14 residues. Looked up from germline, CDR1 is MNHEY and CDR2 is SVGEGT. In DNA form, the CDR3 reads TGCGCCAGCAGACCCGGACCGGTCCAGGATGAGCAGTACTTC. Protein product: CASRPGPVQDEQYF.

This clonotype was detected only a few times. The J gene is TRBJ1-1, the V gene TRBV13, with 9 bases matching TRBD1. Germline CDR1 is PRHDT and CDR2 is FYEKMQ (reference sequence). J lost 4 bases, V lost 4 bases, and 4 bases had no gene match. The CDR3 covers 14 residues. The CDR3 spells CASSYDRGTTEAFF. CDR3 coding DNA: TGTGCCAGCAGCTACGACAGGGGGACCACTGAAGCTTTCTTT.

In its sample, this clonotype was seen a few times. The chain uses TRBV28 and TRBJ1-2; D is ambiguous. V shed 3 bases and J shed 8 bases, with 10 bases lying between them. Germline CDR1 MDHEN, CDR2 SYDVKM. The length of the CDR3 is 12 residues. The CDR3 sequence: CASSFHREGYTF. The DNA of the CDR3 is TGTGCCAGCAGTTTCCATAGGGAGGGCTACACCTTC.

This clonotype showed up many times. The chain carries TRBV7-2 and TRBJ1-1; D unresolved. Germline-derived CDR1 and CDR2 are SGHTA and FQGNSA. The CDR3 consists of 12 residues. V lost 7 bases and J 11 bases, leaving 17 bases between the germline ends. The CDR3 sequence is CASTHERGEAFF. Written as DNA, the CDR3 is TGTGCCAGCACCCACGAAAGAGGAGAGGCTTTCTTT. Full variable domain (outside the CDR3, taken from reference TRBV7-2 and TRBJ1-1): GAGVSQSPSNKVTEKGKDVELRCDPISGHTALYWYRQSLGQGLEFLIYFQGNSAPDKSGLPSDRFSAERTGGSVSTLTIQRTQQEDSAVYLCASTHERGEAFFGQGTRLTVV.

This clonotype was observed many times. CDR3 sequence: CASSLIQGSTDTQYF. The DNA of the CDR3 is TGTGCCAGCAGCTTAATCCAGGGAAGCACAGATACGCAGTATTTT. V gene TRBV7-9 combines with J gene TRBJ2-3; weak D call: TRBD1 (5 bases). With 2 bases removed from V and 0 bases from J, the gap between germline ends came to 9 bases. Germline values: CDR1 SEHNR, CDR2 FQNEAQ (reference sequence). The length of the CDR3 is 15 residues.

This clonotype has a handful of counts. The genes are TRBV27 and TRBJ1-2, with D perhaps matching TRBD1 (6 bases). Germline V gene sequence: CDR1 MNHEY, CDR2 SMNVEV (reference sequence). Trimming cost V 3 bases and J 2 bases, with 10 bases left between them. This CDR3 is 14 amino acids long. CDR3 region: CASSFGGLNYGYTF. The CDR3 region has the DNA TGTGCCAGCAGTTTCGGGGGCTTGAACTATGGCTACACCTTC.

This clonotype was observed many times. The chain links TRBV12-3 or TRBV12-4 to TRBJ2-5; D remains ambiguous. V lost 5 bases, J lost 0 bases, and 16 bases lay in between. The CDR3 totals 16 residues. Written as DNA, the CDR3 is TGTGCCAGCAGTCTGCACTCGCTACAGTACCAAGAGACCCAGTACTTC. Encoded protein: CASSLHSLQYQETQYF.

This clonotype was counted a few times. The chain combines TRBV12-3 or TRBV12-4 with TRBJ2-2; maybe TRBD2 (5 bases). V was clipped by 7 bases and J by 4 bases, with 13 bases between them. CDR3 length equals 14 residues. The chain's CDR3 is CASTPEGGTGELFF. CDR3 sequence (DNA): TGTGCCAGCACTCCCGAGGGCGGCACCGGGGAGCTGTTTTTT.

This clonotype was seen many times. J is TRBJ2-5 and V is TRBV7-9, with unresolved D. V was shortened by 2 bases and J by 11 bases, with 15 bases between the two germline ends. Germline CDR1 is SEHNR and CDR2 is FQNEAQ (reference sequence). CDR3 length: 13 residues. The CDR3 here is CASSLSWEAPQYF. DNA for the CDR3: TGTGCCAGCAGCTTAAGTTGGGAAGCCCCACAGTACTTC.

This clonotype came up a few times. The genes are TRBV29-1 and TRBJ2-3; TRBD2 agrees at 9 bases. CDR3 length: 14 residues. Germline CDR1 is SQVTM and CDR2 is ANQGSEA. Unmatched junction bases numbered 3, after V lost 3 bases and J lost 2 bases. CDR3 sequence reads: CSVDPSGATDTQYF. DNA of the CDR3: TGCAGCGTTGATCCTAGCGGGGCCACAGATACGCAGTATTTT.

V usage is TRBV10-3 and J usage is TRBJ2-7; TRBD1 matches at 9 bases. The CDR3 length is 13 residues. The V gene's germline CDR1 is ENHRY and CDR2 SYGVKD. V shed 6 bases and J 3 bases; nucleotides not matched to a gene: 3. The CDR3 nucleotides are TGTGCCATCAGCCAGGGACAGGGCTACGAGCAGTACTTC. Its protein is CAISQGQGYEQYF.

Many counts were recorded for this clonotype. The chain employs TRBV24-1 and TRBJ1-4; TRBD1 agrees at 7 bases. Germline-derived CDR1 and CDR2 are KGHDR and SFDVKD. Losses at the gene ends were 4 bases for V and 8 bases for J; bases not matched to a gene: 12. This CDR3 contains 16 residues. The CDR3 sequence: CATSDSTGLDIEKLFF. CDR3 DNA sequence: TGTGCCACCAGTGACTCGACAGGGTTGGACATAGAAAAACTGTTTTTT.

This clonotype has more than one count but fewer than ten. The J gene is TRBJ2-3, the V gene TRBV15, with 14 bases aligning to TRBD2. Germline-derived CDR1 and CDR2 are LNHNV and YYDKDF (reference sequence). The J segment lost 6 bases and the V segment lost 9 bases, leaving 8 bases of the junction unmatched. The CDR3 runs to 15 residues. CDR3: CATTQGLAGEDTQYF. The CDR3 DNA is TGTGCCACGACCCAGGGACTAGCGGGAGAGGATACGCAGTATTTT.

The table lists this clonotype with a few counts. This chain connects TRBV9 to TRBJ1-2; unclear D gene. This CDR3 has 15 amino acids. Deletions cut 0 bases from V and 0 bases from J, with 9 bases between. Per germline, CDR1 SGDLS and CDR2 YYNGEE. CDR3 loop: CASSVAGRANYGYTF. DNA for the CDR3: TGTGCCAGCAGCGTAGCCGGACGAGCTAACTATGGCTACACCTTC. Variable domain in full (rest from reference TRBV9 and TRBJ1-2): DSGVTQTPKHLITATGQRVTLRCSPRSGDLSVYWYQQSLDQGLQFLIQYYNGEERAKGNILERFSAQQFPDLHSELNLSSLELGDSALYFCASSVAGRANYGYTFGSGTRLTVV.

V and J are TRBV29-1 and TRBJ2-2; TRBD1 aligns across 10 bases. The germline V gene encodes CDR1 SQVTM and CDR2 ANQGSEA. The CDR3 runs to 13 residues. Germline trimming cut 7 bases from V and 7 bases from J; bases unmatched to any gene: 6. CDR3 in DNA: TGCAGCGGCTGGACAGGGGGGGGCGGGGAGCTGTTTTTT. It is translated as CSGWTGGGGELFF.

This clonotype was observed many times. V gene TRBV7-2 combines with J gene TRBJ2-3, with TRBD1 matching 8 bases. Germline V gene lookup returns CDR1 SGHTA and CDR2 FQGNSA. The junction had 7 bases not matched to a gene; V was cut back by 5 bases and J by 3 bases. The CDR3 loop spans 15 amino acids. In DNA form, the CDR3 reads TGTGCCAGCAGCCGTCGACAGGGGTTGACAGATACGCAGTATTTT. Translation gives CASSRRQGLTDTQYF.

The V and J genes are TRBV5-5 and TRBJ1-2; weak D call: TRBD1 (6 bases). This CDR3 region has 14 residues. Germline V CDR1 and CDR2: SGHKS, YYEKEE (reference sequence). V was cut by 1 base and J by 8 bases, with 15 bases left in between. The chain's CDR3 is CASSLPGTRRGYTF. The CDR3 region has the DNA TGTGCCAGCAGCTTGCCCGGGACACGGAGAGGCTACACCTTC.

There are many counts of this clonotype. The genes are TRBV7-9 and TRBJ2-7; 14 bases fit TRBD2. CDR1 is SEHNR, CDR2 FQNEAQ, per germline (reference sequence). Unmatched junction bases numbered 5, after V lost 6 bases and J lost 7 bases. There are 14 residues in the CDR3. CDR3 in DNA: TGTGCCAGCAGGACTAGCGGGGGGGCGGAAGAGCAGTACTTC. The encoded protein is CASRTSGGAEEQYF.

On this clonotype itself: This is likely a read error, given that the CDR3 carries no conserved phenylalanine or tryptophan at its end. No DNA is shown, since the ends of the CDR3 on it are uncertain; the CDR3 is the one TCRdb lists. The CDR3 loop is CASSASGARTFL. V and J are TRBV7-9 and TRBJ1-1; TRBD1, the table's D call, lacks a check against the DNA. Counting both end residues, the CDR3 totals 12 amino acids. CDR1 is SEHNR and CDR2 is FQNEAQ in the germline V gene (reference sequence).